A selection of T cell receptor beta chains follows, all from one sample in a study of blood T cell repertoires in COVID-19. Some clones are missing from TCRdb's copy, which holds only in-frame ones; the method was immunoSEQ multiplex PCR. The sample consists of roughly 290,000 clones, approximately 90% of them appearing once. Sequenced sample: peripheral blood. All receptors come from a man aged 25-45 years with acute or convalescent COVID-19. CDR3s include the opening cysteine and the closing phenylalanine or tryptophan. A D gene is named only where the DNA matches it firmly. Clone size is shown for a subset of rows, as once, few, many or a class of expanded clone.

len	d_gene	v_gene	abundance	j_gene	CDR3aa	CDR3nt
15	TRBD1	TRBV19	.	TRBJ1-3	CASRNLGTGGNTIYF	TGTGCCAGTAGAAACCTCGGGACAGGTGGAAACACCATATATTTT
15	TRBD1	TRBV18	.	TRBJ2-7	CASSPGQGRTYEQYF	TGTGCCAGCTCACCCGGACAGGGCCGAACCTACGAGCAGTACTTC
15	TRBD1	TRBV4-1	.	TRBJ1-6	CASSQVGTANSPLHF	TGCGCCAGCAGCCAAGTCGGGACAGCTAATTCACCCCTCCACTTT
16	TRBD1	TRBV6-6	.	TRBJ1-3	CASSRGTGGSGNTIYF	TGTGCCAGCAGTCGCGGGACAGGGGGCAGCGGAAACACCATATATTTT
12	.	TRBV20-1	.	TRBJ1-2	CSASRSDYGYTF	TGCAGTGCTAGTCGTTCAGACTATGGCTACACCTTC
15	.	TRBV28	once	TRBJ2-2	CASRDWSSNTGELFF	TGTGCCAGCAGAGACTGGAGCTCGAACACCGGGGAGCTGTTTTTT
14	TRBD1	TRBV7-9	.	TRBJ1-2	CASSSTTGGTGYTF	TGTGCCAGCAGCTCCACTACAGGGGGCACTGGCTACACCTTC
13	.	TRBV7-9	.	TRBJ1-2	CASSLARNYGYTF	TGTGCCAGCAGCTTAGCCAGAAACTATGGCTACACCTTC
13	TRBD1	TRBV28	.	TRBJ1-2	CASRQGATGGYTF	TGTGCCAGCAGACAGGGGGCCACGGGGGGCTACACCTTC
17	.	TRBV27	.	TRBJ1-5	CASSSQGTSRSNQPQHF	TGTGCCAGCAGTTCTCAAGGGACAAGCCGTAGCAATCAGCCCCAGCATTTT
13	TRBD1	TRBV5-1	.	TRBJ1-1	CASSSDRGTEAFF	TGCGCCAGCAGCTCGGACAGGGGGACTGAAGCTTTCTTT
15	.	TRBV4-1	.	TRBJ1-5	CASSQDVTGNQPQHF	TGCGCCAGCAGCCAAGATGTCACAGGCAATCAGCCCCAGCATTTT